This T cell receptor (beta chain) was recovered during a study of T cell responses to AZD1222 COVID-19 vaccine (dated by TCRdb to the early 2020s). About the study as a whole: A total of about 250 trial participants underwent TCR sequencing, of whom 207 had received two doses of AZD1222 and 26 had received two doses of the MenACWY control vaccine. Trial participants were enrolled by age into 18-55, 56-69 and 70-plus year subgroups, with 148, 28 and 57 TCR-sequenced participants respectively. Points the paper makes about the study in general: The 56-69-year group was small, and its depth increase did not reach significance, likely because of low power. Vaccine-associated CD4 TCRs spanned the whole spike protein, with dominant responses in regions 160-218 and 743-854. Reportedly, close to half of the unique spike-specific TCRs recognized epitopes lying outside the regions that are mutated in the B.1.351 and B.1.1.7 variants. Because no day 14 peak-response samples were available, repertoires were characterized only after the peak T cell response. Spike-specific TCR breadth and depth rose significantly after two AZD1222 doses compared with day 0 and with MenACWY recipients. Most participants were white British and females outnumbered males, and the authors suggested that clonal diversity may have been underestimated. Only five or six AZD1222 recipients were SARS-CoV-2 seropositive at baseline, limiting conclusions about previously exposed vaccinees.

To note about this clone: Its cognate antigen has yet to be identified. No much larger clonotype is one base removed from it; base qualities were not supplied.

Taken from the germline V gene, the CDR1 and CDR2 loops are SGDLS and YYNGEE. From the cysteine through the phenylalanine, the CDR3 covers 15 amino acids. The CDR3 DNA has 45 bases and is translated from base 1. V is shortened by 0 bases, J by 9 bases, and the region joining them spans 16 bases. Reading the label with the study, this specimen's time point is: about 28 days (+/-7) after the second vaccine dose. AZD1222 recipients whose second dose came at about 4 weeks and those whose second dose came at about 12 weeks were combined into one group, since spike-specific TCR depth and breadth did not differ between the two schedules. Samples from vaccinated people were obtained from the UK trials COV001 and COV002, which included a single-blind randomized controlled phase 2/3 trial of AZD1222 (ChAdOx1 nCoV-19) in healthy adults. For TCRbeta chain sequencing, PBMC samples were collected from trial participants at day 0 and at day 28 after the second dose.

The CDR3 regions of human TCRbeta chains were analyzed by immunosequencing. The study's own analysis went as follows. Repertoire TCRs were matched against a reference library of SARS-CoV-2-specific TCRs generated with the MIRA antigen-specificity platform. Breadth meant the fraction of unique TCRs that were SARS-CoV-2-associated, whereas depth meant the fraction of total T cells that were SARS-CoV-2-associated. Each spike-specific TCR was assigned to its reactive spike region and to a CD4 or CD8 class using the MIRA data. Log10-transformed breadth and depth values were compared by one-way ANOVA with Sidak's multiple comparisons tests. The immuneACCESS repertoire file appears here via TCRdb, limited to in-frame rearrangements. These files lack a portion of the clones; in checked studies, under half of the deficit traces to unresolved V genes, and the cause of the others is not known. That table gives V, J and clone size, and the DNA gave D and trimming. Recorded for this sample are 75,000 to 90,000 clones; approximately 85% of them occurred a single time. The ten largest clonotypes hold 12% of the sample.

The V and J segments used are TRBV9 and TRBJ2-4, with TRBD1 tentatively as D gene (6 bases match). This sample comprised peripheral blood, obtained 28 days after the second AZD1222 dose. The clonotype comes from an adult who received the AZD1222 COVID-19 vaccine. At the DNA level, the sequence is TGTGCCAGCAGCGTAGGGCACAGGGATGCGAGCATTCAGTACTTC. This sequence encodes CASSVGHRDASIQYF.